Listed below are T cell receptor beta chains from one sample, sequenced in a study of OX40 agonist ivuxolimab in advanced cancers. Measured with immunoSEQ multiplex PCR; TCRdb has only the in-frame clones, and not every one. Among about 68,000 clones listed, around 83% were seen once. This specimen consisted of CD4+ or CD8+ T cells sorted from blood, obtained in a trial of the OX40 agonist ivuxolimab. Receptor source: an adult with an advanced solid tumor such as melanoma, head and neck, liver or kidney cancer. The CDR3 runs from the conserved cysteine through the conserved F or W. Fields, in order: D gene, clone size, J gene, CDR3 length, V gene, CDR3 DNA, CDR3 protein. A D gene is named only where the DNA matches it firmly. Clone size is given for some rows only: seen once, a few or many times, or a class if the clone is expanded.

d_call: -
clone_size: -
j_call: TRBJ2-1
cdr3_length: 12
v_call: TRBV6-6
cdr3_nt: TGTGCCAGCAGTTATCTGGGGGACGGGGTTCTCTTC
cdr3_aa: CASSYLGDGVLF

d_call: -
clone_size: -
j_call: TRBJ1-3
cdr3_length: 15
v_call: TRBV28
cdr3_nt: TGTGCCAGTCTTCCGGGACAAATCTCTGGAAACACCATATATTTT
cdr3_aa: CASLPGQISGNTIYF

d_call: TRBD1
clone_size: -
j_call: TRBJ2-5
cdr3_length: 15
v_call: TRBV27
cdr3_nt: TGTGCCAGCAGTCAGGGGACAGGGGGCGGTGAGACCCAGTACTTC
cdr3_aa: CASSQGTGGGETQYF

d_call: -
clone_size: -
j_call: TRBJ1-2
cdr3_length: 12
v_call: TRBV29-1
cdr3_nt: TGCAGCGCCCGCCCACTGGGGTATGGCTACACCTTC
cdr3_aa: CSARPLGYGYTF

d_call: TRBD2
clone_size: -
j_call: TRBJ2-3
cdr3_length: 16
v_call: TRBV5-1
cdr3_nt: TGCGCCAGCAGCCCGTTGACTAGCGGGAGAGGAGATACGCAGTATTTT
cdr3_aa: CASSPLTSGRGDTQYF

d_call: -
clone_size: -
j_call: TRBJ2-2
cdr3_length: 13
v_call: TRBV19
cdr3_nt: TGTGCCAGTAGTCGTCGTGAAACCGGGGAGCTGTTTTTT
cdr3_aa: CASSRRETGELFF

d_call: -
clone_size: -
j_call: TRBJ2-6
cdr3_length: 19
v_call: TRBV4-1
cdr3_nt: TGCGCCAGCAGCCAAGGAGGACTGACCCTTTACTCTGGGGCCAACGTCCTGACTTTC
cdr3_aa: CASSQGGLTLYSGANVLTF

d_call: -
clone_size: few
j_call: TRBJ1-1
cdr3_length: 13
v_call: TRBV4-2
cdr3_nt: TGTGCCAGCAGCCAAGGTCGAGAGGCTGAGGCTTTCTTT
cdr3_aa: CASSQGREAEAFF

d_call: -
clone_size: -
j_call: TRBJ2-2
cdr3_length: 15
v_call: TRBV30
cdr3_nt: TGTGCCTGGAGCGGACGAGGGGCCGGCACCGGGGAGCTGTTTTTT
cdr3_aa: CAWSGRGAGTGELFF

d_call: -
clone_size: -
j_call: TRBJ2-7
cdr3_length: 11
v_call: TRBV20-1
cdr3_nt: TGCAGTGCTAGACCCCAGGTCGAGCAGTACTTC
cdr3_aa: CSARPQVEQYF

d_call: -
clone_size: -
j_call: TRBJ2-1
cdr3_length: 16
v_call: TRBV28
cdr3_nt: TGTGCCAGCAGTTCCCTGGGGAGGTGGTCCTACAATGAGCAGTTCTTC
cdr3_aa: CASSSLGRWSYNEQFF

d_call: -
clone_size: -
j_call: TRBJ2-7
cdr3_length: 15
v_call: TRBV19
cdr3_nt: TGTGCCAGTAGTCGCGGGCTAGACCTCATCTACGAGCAGTACTTC
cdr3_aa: CASSRGLDLIYEQYF

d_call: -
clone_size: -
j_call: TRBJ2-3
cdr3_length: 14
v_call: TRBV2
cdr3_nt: TGTGCCAGCAGTGAGGGGTTTTCGGGGGATACGCAGTATTTT
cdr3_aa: CASSEGFSGDTQYF

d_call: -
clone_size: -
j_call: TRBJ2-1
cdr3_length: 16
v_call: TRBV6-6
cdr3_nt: TGTGCCAGCAGGGATGCCTACAGGAGCTCCTACAATGAGCAGTTCTTC
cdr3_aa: CASRDAYRSSYNEQFF

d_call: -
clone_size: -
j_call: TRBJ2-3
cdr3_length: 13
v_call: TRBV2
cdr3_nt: TGTGCCAGCAGCCTACTATGGGGAGATACGCAGTATTTT
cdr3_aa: CASSLLWGDTQYF

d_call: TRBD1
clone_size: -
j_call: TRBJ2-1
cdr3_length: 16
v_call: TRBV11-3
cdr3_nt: TGTGCCAGCAGCTCGGGACAGAAGAGCTCCTACAATGAGCAGTTCTTC
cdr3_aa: CASSSGQKSSYNEQFF

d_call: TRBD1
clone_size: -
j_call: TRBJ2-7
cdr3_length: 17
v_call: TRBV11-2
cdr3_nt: TGTGCCAGCAGCTTAGGGGGCTCGGGACAGGTCTCTTACGAGCAGTACTTC
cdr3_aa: CASSLGGSGQVSYEQYF

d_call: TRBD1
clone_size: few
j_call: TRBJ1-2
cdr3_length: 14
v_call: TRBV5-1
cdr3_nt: TGCGCCAGCAGCTTAGATACAGGGGGCGATGGCTACACCTTC
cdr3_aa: CASSLDTGGDGYTF

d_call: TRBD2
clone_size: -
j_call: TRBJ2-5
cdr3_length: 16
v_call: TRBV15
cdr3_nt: TGTGCCACCAGCAGAGGTGGGACTAGCGTGAAAGAGACCCAGTACTTC
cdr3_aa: CATSRGGTSVKETQYF

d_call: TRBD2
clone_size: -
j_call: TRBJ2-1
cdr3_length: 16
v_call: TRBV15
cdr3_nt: TGTGCCACCGACAAGGGCGGGAGGGCGCGATACAATGAGCAGTTCTTC
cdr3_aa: CATDKGGRARYNEQFF

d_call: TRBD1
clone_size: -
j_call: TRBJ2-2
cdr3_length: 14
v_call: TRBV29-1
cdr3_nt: TGCAGCGTTCTCCGGGACAGGGACACCGGGGAGCTGTTTTTT
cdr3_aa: CSVLRDRDTGELFF

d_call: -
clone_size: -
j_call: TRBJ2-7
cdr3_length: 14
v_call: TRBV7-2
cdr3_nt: TGTGCCAGCAGCTCTGCAAGGGGTAGCGGCGAGCAGTACTTC
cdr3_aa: CASSSARGSGEQYF